This T cell receptor beta chain was obtained from a study of CD8+ T cells in alopecia areata. Per germline, CDR1 MDHEN and CDR2 SYDVKM. The CDR3 consists of 18 residues. Germline trimming cut 8 bases from V and 8 bases from J; bases unmatched to any gene: 20. RNA, once extracted, was reverse transcribed into cDNA for use as the sequencing template. Sequencing was performed with immunoSEQ multiplex PCR; in TCRdb, only in-frame clones are kept and a portion is missing. Of under 40,000 clones in the sample, around 57% were seen once. The CD4+ cells of about five biomarker-study patients went through sorting. This sorting yielded CD25+CD127- cells.

This sequence was found in a human donor with alopecia areata. This chain joins TRBV28 and TRBJ2-2, with 10 bases fitting TRBD2. The specimen sequenced was CD4+ Tregs sorted from blood. Here the CDR3 reads CASLEWGISGRSSGELFF. The CDR3 nucleotides are TGTGCCAGCCTCGAATGGGGGATTAGCGGGAGGTCGTCTGGGGAGCTGTTTTTT.